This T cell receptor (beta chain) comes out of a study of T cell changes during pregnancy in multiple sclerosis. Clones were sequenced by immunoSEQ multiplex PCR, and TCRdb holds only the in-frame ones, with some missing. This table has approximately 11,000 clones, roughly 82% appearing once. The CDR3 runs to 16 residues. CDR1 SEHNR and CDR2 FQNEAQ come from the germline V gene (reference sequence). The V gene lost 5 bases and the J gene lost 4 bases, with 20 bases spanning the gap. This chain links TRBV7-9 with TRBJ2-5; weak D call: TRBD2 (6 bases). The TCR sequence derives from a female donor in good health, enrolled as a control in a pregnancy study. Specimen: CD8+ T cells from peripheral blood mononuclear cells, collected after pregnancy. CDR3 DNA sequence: TGTGCCAGCAGCCCCACGGACGCTCTGGGGGGAGAGACCCAGTACTTC. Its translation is CASSPTDALGGETQYF.